Sequencing of this T cell receptor beta chain was carried out in a study of blood T cell repertoires in COVID-19. Study information: The analysed material was cDNA or gDNA that came from T cells, B-cell-depleted T cells, or PBMCs.

Using immunoSEQ multiplex PCR, the repertoire was profiled, and TCRdb retains in-frame clones only, with some absent. The table records approximately 670,000 clones, 70% to 90% of them present only once. The CDR3 contains 15 residues. This clonotype was obtained from a woman aged 18-29 years with acute or convalescent COVID-19. Sequencing used peripheral blood. The chain has TRBV21-1 and TRBJ1-4. TRBV21-1 counts as a pseudogene. CDR3 sequence: CARKPGFSSNEKLFF. The CDR3 DNA follows: TGTGCCAGAAAGCCGGGGTTCTCTTCTAATGAAAAACTGTTTTTT.